Following are 5 T cell receptor beta chains from one sample sequenced in a study of blood T cell repertoires in COVID-19 (dated by TCRdb to the early 2020s). The library was obtained by the immunoSEQ multiplex PCR assay. Imported from immuneACCESS, the table was reduced by TCRdb to in-frame sequences with V and J called. These copies leave out some clones; in studies compared against another copy, an unresolved V gene accounts for under half, and the cause of the remainder is not known. This sample holds approximately 500,000 clones; approximately 88% were observed only once. Less than 2% of the sample lies in the top ten. Sequencing input: PBMCs or T cells enriched from blood (not recorded which). Receptors originate from a woman aged 40 to 55 who had recovered from COVID-19.

The V gene is TRBV12-5, the J gene TRBJ1-3, with D unclear. Per germline, CDR1 LGHNT and CDR2 FRNRAP. V lost 4 bases to trimming and J lost 4 bases, with 11 bases between them. CDR3 length equals 14 residues. The CDR3 DNA follows: TGTGCTAGTGGTTCTCCTCAGCGGGGAAACACCATATATTTT. This encodes CASGSPQRGNTIYF.

About this clone itself: The junction departs from the called germline gene at one end, perhaps through a read error. The CDR3 spells CASSLLGGTDF. In nucleotides, the CDR3 is TGCGCCAGCAGCTTGCTGGGGGGTACGGACTTT. V is TRBV5-1 and J is TRBJ1-6; D might be TRBD1 (5 bases). Germline CDR1 reads SGHRS; CDR2 reads YFSETQ. There are 11 residues in the CDR3.

Only a few counts were recorded for this clone. The rearrangement joins TRBV30 to TRBJ1-2; D is possibly TRBD1 (5 bases). The length of the CDR3 is 10 residues. Germline V gene data show CDR1 as GTSNPN and CDR2 as SVGIG (reference sequence). The CDR3 coding sequence is TGTCTCGGACAAGGGTATGGCTACACCTTC. Its translation: CLGQGYGYTF.

V usage is TRBV27 and J usage is TRBJ2-7; the match to TRBD2 covers 8 bases. V was clipped by 3 bases and J by 3 bases; unmatched bases: 10. The germline gives CDR1 MNHEY, CDR2 SMNVEV (reference sequence). The CDR3 is made up of 16 amino acids. CDR3 sequence: CASSLVGAGAGYEQYF. For the CDR3, the DNA is TGTGCCAGCAGTTTGGTCGGAGCGGGAGCAGGCTACGAGCAGTACTTC.

The CDR3 DNA reads as TGTGCCAGCAGCTGGGACACCCGGGGTACTGAAGCTTTCTTT. Residues: CASSWDTRGTEAFF. The genes are TRBV7-2 and TRBJ1-1; tentative D call: TRBD1 (6 bases). The CDR3 is 14 amino acids. The V and J ends lost 4 bases and 5 bases respectively, with 14 bases between them. The germline CDR1 and CDR2 sequences are SGHTA and FQGNSA.